These T cell receptor beta chains were read from a single sample in a study of molecular identifiers for immune sequencing clone quantification. One entry per CDR3 protein, called by TCRdb with MiXCR from the PCR reads. Among 300,000 to 350,000 distinct CDR3 sequences, about 22% were seen once, and the ten largest hold roughly 0.86%. Sequencing was carried out using naive CD8+ T cells from blood, with Jurkat cell RNA spiked in. Receptor source: a human donor in good health. Some libraries in this study had Jurkat cell RNA spiked in. Both conserved end residues are part of each CDR3.

j_call	v_call	cdr3_aa
TRBJ1-1	TRBV2	CASSEFLGLGTEAFF
TRBJ2-7	TRBV9	CASSPTGAGGEQYF
TRBJ2-2	TRBV7-6	CASSLESGPTGELFF
TRBJ2-7	TRBV14	CASSQEPGEGAGYEQYF
TRBJ2-5	TRBV2	CASSPPVSGQETQYF
TRBJ1-4	TRBV7-9	CASSPPGDNEKLFF
TRBJ2-5	TRBV6-5	CASSSTTSRETQYF
TRBJ2-7	TRBV5-1	CASSPNTGGAPYEQYF
TRBJ1-1	TRBV7-9	CASSPVPNTEAFF
TRBJ2-2	TRBV7-3	CASSLLAGYTGELFF
TRBJ2-7	TRBV27	CASSPGTGVYEQYF
TRBJ2-6	TRBV7-9	CASSLWARGILSGANVLTF
TRBJ2-3	TRBV28	CANRTVLKSLADTQYF
TRBJ1-1	TRBV7-9	CASSFRVGTAMNTEAFF
TRBJ1-1	TRBV28	CASSLSWLNTEAFF
TRBJ2-3	TRBV13	CASSPIVADNTDTQYF
TRBJ2-7	TRBV12-3/TRBV12-4	CASSTWTSGRYEQYF
TRBJ1-5	TRBV6-2/TRBV6-3	CASSHPGTVYQPQHF
TRBJ2-3	TRBV7-6	CASSLAMDTSAKRSTDTQYF
TRBJ2-3	TRBV13	CASSLSSGTPRGFHDTQYF
TRBJ2-2	TRBV6-2/TRBV6-3	CASSHPSQGAQAGELFF
TRBJ2-7	TRBV4-3	CASSPGRVGEQYF
TRBJ1-1	TRBV19	CASSIDPMNTEAFF
TRBJ2-3	TRBV6-2/TRBV6-3	CASSYSLDSGSADTQYF
TRBJ1-1	TRBV5-1	CASSLKMEGTEAFF
TRBJ1-4	TRBV7-9	CASSSPGTEDEKLFF
TRBJ2-2	TRBV19	CASSMAAGDLPTGELFF
TRBJ1-1	TRBV5-1	CASSLESAGAVFFGTEAFF
TRBJ2-1	TRBV27	CATGTGLNNEQFF
TRBJ2-7	TRBV6-5	CASTDRWGSEQYF
TRBJ2-3	TRBV6-5	CASSYSKGGDTQYF
TRBJ1-3	TRBV20-1	CSARTVGNTIYF
TRBJ1-1	TRBV6-1	CASSFPEAFF
TRBJ1-1	TRBV29-1	CSVQGATEAFF
TRBJ2-6	TRBV28	CASSPLRVTGANVLTF
TRBJ1-1	TRBV15	CATSSTTGHNLENTEAFF
TRBJ1-6	TRBV6-2/TRBV6-3	CASRQLTDMWNSPLHF
TRBJ2-7	TRBV20-1	CSANPTESSYEQYF
TRBJ1-2	TRBV2	CASRPGTGDYGYTF
TRBJ2-7	TRBV6-2/TRBV6-3	CASSGPGRELYEQYF